The T cell receptor beta chain under discussion was sequenced for a study of blood T cell repertoires in COVID-19 (dated by TCRdb to between 2020 and 2021). In the study overall: Collaborator samples came from the United States, Italy and Spain and covered acute and convalescent phases of COVID-19. Sample metadata almost always included a de-identified subject ID, COVID-19 status, age in years and sex. The samples were drawn from the first 160 participants of the ongoing ImmuneRACE study and from over 950 subjects provided by 6 global collaborators. The material from the prospective study consisted of cDNA or gDNA derived from T cells, B-cell-depleted T cells, or PBMCs. A freely available public database, intended as a resource for researchers studying the immune response to SARS-CoV-2, is where the repertoires were released. Where available, HLA class I and class II types were taken from metadata supplied by the sample provider and were not determined by assay-based typing. The dataset comprised deeply sampled blood TCRbeta repertoires from subjects exposed to, actively infected with, or recovered from COVID-19. Findings and caveats that apply to the study as a whole: How much clinical and demographic metadata was included differed by source and by participant, and the metadata was provided uncurated.

CDR1 and CDR2, per the germline V gene (reference sequence), are LNHDA and SQIVND. Trimming costs V 11 bases and J 8 bases, and their ends lie 18 bases apart. The CDR3 numbers 12 residues from cysteine through phenylalanine. This entry keeps only the CDR3 DNA: 36 bases, framed from base 1. The immunoSEQ Assay, a bias-controlled multiplex PCR, was used to amplify TCRbeta CDR3 regions from genomic DNA. The published analysis was carried out like this. Within the assay, amplification of reference gene primers was used to estimate how many nucleated cells each sample contained. Sequence reads were collapsed and filtered to measure the absolute abundance of every unique TCRbeta CDR3 rearrangement. For each sample, productive Simpson clonality was calculated as the square root of Simpson's diversity index across productive rearrangements. TCRdb provides this immuneACCESS table in a form limited to in-frame rearrangements. Some clones are lacking; in checked studies, under half of them reflect an unresolved V gene, and why the rest are absent is not known. The DNA was the basis for D and trimming; V, J and clone size are from that table. The sample includes over 45,000 clones, with about nine tenths observed a single time. 6.5% of the sample lies in the top ten.

The table lists this clone with a count of one. Its antigen specificity is not known. Per-base quality was not reported, and no clone a single base away is much larger than it. Whole blood was collected in K2EDTA tubes by collaborating institutions according to the institutions' own protocols. For TCRbeta analysis, collaborators shipped samples as frozen whole blood, isolated PBMCs, or DNA extracted from either of those sample types. The sequenced material came from peripheral blood. This receptor was identified in a middle-aged man with active COVID-19. This sequence uses TRBV19 and TRBJ1-2; TRBD1 is a possible D gene, resting on 5 matching bases. The encoded CDR3 is CAPYPGESGYTF. The nucleotide sequence is given as TGTGCCCCCTACCCGGGGGAGAGCGGCTACACCTTC.